Detailed here is one T cell receptor (beta chain). The junction shows a germline mismatch at one end, possibly a read error. This sample stems from a study of tumor-infiltrating lymphocytes in primary liver carcinoma. Blood RNA originated from unsorted whole blood, with germline DNA additionally extracted. The CDR3 consists of 12 residues. Germline CDR1 reads SQVTM; CDR2 reads ANQGSEA. With around 520 ng total RNA as template and a constant-region primer, TCR beta cDNA was made. Three rounds of nested multiplex PCR with slightly modified ARM-PCR produced TCR beta libraries. In the first two PCR rounds, TRBV1-TRBV30 forward primers were paired with a C-beta reverse primer, and each round lasted about 9 cycles. TCRdb itself ran the multiplex PCR reads through MiXCR, one entry per CDR3 protein. Here the sample spans some 180,000 distinct CDR3 sequences, around 60% being singletons.

The J gene is TRBJ2-2, the V gene TRBV29-1; perhaps D is TRBD1 or TRBD2 (5 bases each). The receptor was isolated from a man aged 35 to 55 with primary liver carcinoma and hepatitis B virus infection. What was sequenced was peripheral blood. The CDR3 DNA reads as TGCAACGTCCGAGGGTCGGCCGGGGACCTGTTTTTT. Its protein product is CNVRGSAGDLFF.